The TCR beta chain described here comes from a study of blood T cell repertoires in COVID-19. Overall study: There were acute and convalescent COVID-19 samples, and they came from the United States, Italy and Spain.

In assigning cohorts, the study relied on participant-reported clinical history. CDR3 length: 14 residues. V gave up 3 bases and J gave up 5 bases; unmatched junction bases: 3. Looked up from germline, CDR1 is KGHSH and CDR2 is LQKENI. As handled by the study authors: Reference gene primer amplification yielded estimated nucleated cell counts. The assay was immunoSEQ multiplex PCR, and TCRdb's table has in-frame clones only and misses some. V and J calls and clone size follow that table, whereas D and trimming were derived from the DNA. Among approximately 140,000 clones, about 86% were seen once, and the ten largest hold about 2.3%.

The TCR sequence derives from a man aged 40-50 years with acute COVID-19. Sequencing input: PBMCs or T cells enriched from blood (not recorded which). This chain uses TRBV18 with TRBJ2-3, with 9 bases aligning to TRBD2. CDR3 in DNA: TGTGCCAGCTCACCGGAAGCGGGAGGAGATACGCAGTATTTT. Translation gives CASSPEAGGDTQYF.